The 23 T cell receptor beta chains presented below share a single source sample, sequenced in a study of CD8 T cells in ankylosing spondylitis. General study findings and limits: It appeared that ankylosing spondylitis blood was characterized by a TCR beta motif of fewer than 10 highly homologous variants.

Via MiXCR, TCRdb re-called the 5' RACE reads, giving one row per CDR3 protein. Among more than 650,000 distinct CDR3 sequences, around 11% were seen once, and the ten largest hold roughly 0.51%. The antigens for these receptors are not known. The sample consisted of blood, either unsorted or a sorted T cell fraction (not recorded which). Receptors were obtained from a male donor with ankylosing spondylitis.

This clonotype has only a few counts. The V gene is TRBV6-5, the J gene TRBJ1-1; TRBD1 might be the D (6 bases). This CDR3 spans 15 amino acids. With 2 bases removed from V and 4 bases from J, the gap between germline ends came to 14 bases. CDR1 MNHEY and CDR2 SVGAGI come from the germline V gene. In nucleotides, the CDR3 is TGTGCCAGCAGTTACGTCGGGGGCTGGGGCACTGAAGCTTTCTTT. This gives the protein CASSYVGGWGTEAFF.

The DNA of the CDR3 is TGTGCCAGCAGCTTAGTAGATGGCAGTTCGTATGGCTACACCTTC. Its protein product is CASSLVDGSSYGYTF. The chain is built from TRBV7-2 and TRBJ1-2, with D hard to call. Germline V CDR1 and CDR2: SGHTA, FQGNSA. The CDR3 spans 15 residues. V lost 1 base and J lost 5, with 14 bases in between.

The sample holds a few counts of this clonotype. J is TRBJ2-5 and V is TRBV20-1, with D possibly being TRBD2 (6 bases). Per germline, CDR1 DFQATT and CDR2 SNEGSKA (reference sequence). The CDR3 extends over 14 amino acids. V lost 1 base and J lost 4, with 13 bases in between. CDR3: CSARGVGGAETQYF. CDR3 nucleotide sequence: TGCAGTGCTAGAGGCGTTGGAGGGGCAGAGACCCAGTACTTC.

Only a few counts were recorded for this clonotype. The chain employs TRBV7-9 and TRBJ1-5; TRBD1 is a possible D gene (6 bases). Germline assignment: CDR1 SEHNR and CDR2 FQNEAQ (reference sequence). V lost 1 base and J lost 1, with 14 bases in between. The CDR3 consists of 17 residues. The chain's CDR3 is CASSLEQGTWSNQPQHF. Here the CDR3 DNA reads TGTGCCAGCAGCTTAGAACAGGGTACTTGGAGCAATCAGCCCCAGCATTTT.

This clonotype was recorded many times. The chain joins TRBV20-1 to TRBJ2-1; TRBD2 matches at 11 bases. Trimming cost V 7 bases and J 5 bases; bases outside gene matches: 7. CDR3 length equals 14 residues. From germline, CDR1 is DFQATT and CDR2 SNEGSKA (reference sequence). Here the CDR3 DNA reads TGCAGTGTTTTAGCGGGAGGGCCCAACAATGAGCAGTTCTTC. Translated: CSVLAGGPNNEQFF.

The rearrangement links TRBV29-1 to TRBJ1-1, with 9 nucleotides matching TRBD1. With V trimmed by 7 bases and J by 7 bases, 10 bases remained unmatched. Germline lookup yields CDR1 SQVTM and CDR2 ANQGSEA. The CDR3 is made up of 13 amino acids. Here the CDR3 DNA reads TGCAGCGCTCACAGGGGGCTGGATATTGAAGCTTTCTTT. Translated: CSAHRGLDIEAFF.

This clonotype was seen ten or more times. This rearrangement joins TRBV20-1 to TRBJ1-6; 7 bases line up with TRBD1. This CDR3 region has 15 residues. V shed 0 bases, J shed 7 bases, and the junction held 6 bases outside the gene matches. Germline V gene lookup returns CDR1 DFQATT and CDR2 SNEGSKA (reference sequence). The CDR3 DNA reads as TGCAGTGCTAGAGACAAGACAGGGTTCAATTCACCCCTCCACTTT. It translates to CSARDKTGFNSPLHF.

The chain joins TRBV29-1 to TRBJ2-3; 8 positions match TRBD2. J gave up 0 bases and V 3 bases, and 8 bases lay outside the gene matches. The CDR3 runs 16 residues. CDR1 and CDR2 from the germline V gene are SQVTM and ANQGSEA. CDR3 region: CSVEGERERSTDTQYF. The CDR3 DNA follows: TGCAGCGTTGAGGGCGAGCGGGAGAGGAGCACAGATACGCAGTATTTT.

This clonotype was counted between two and nine times. V is TRBV5-6 and J is TRBJ2-1, with a tentative D call TRBD2 (5 bases). CDR3 length equals 12 residues. V lost 7 bases and J 7 bases, leaving 12 bases between the germline ends. Germline lookup yields CDR1 SGHDT and CDR2 YYEEEE. CDR3 in amino acids: CASGQRGNEQFF. CDR3 DNA: TGTGCCAGCGGCCAGCGCGGGAATGAGCAGTTCTTC.

This clonotype was recorded many times. This chain joins TRBV28 and TRBJ2-7, with D possibly being TRBD1 (5 bases). Germline V gene sequence: CDR1 MDHEN, CDR2 SYDVKM. This CDR3 spans 15 amino acids. The V end lost 6 bases, the J end lost 3 bases, and 18 bases lay between the germline ends. CDR3 region: CASSLGWQGSYEQYF. DNA of the CDR3: TGTGCCAGCAGCCTAGGGTGGCAGGGCAGCTACGAGCAGTACTTC.

This clonotype was observed once. This chain connects TRBV7-9 to TRBJ2-5; D ambiguous. V lost 0 bases and J 5 bases, leaving 13 bases between the germline ends. CDR3 size: 15 residues. CDR1 is SEHNR and CDR2 is FQNEAQ in the germline V gene (reference sequence). The CDR3 DNA sequence: TGTGCCAGCAGCTTAGCCGCCATCACCCTGGAGACCCAGTACTTC. Its translation is CASSLAAITLETQYF.

As to this clonotype: Its ends do not fully match the called genes, so a read error is possible. This chain joins TRBV10-1 and TRBJ2-3; D unclear. Germline loops: CDR1 WNHNN, CDR2 SYGVQD (reference sequence). The CDR3 runs 15 residues. The CDR3 loop is CASNEAQDGTDTQYF. CDR3 in DNA: TGCGCCAGCAATGAGGCCCAGGACGGCACAGATACGCAGTATTTT.

This clonotype was detected only a few times. The rearrangement joins TRBV5-1 to TRBJ2-3; 7 nucleotides agree with TRBD1. CDR1 and CDR2 from the germline V gene are SGHRS and YFSETQ. The trim removed 1 base at V and 2 bases at J, leaving 4 bases unmatched. This CDR3 region has 15 residues. The DNA of the CDR3 is TGCGCCAGCAGCTTGATGACAGGGACCACAGATACGCAGTATTTT. Translation: CASSLMTGTTDTQYF.

This clonotype showed up just a few times. The chain links TRBV20-1 to TRBJ1-1; the D is unclear. V was trimmed by 5 bases and J by 5 bases, leaving 12 bases between them. The CDR3 length is 12 residues. CDR1 is DFQATT and CDR2 is SNEGSKA in the germline V gene (reference sequence). CDR3 residues: CSAPSGMTEAFF. The CDR3 DNA is TGCAGTGCTCCATCCGGGATGACTGAAGCTTTCTTT.

The V call is TRBV5-1, the J call TRBJ1-1; D is ambiguous. Trimming took off 0 bases at V and 0 bases at J, with 9 bases between the two ends. Germline lookup yields CDR1 SGHRS and CDR2 YFSETQ. The length of the CDR3 is 15 residues. CDR3 sequence: CASSLGIDMNTEAFF. In nucleotides, the CDR3 is TGCGCCAGCAGCTTGGGGATAGATATGAACACTGAAGCTTTCTTT.

This clonotype has a handful of counts. This sequence joins TRBV5-4 and TRBJ1-2; D is uncertain. Germline-derived CDR1 and CDR2 are SGHNT and YYREEE (reference sequence). The CDR3 totals 14 residues. The germline V and J ends were trimmed by 2 bases and 0 bases, with 8 bases remaining between them. CDR3 nucleotides: TGTGCCAGCAGCTTTGTAACATCTAACTATGGCTACACCTTC. Protein product: CASSFVTSNYGYTF.

The CDR3: CASSVPGLAAYEQYF. For the CDR3, the DNA is TGTGCCAGCAGTGTACCGGGACTAGCGGCCTACGAGCAGTACTTC. J is TRBJ2-7 and V is TRBV25-1; 11 nucleotides line up with TRBD2. CDR3 length: 15 amino acids. Germline V gene sequence: CDR1 MGHDK, CDR2 SYGVNS. V lost 4 bases, J lost 2 bases, and 4 bases stayed unmatched.

V is TRBV28 and J is TRBJ1-6, with D tentatively TRBD1 (6 bases). The germline V and J ends were trimmed by 4 bases and 10 bases, with 14 bases remaining between them. Germline CDR1 reads MDHEN; CDR2 reads SYDVKM. The CDR3 contains 14 residues. The CDR3 region is CASSSPGTTSPLHF. In DNA, the CDR3 is TGTGCCAGCAGTTCACCCGGGACAACCTCACCCCTCCACTTT.

Many counts were recorded for this clonotype. V is TRBV12-3 or TRBV12-4 and J is TRBJ2-7, with 10 nucleotides matching TRBD1. The CDR3 spans 15 residues. The trim removed 7 bases at V and 3 bases at J, leaving 9 bases unmatched. CDR3 bases: TGTGCCAGCACCGCATCCGGGACAGGGGTCTACGAGCAGTACTTC. Translated: CASTASGTGVYEQYF.

This clonotype was seen at least ten times. The rearrangement links TRBV4-3 to TRBJ1-2; 9 nucleotides agree with TRBD1. Germline CDR1 and CDR2: LGHNA and YSLEER. V shed 2 bases and J 4 bases; nucleotides not matched to a gene: 5. The CDR3 has 15 residues. The CDR3 reads CASSQRTGEVYGYTF. CDR3 DNA: TGCGCCAGCAGCCAAAGGACAGGGGAAGTCTATGGCTACACCTTC.

J is TRBJ1-5 and V is TRBV6-1; no reliable D call. The germline V and J ends were trimmed by 4 bases and 5 bases, with 9 bases remaining between them. Germline V lookup: CDR1 MNHNS, CDR2 SASEGT. CDR3 length: 13 amino acids. The CDR3 region has the DNA TGTGCCAGCAGTGCAGCGTTAGATCAGCCCCAGCATTTT. Its translation: CASSAALDQPQHF.

This clonotype was found a few times. The chain uses TRBV7-9 and TRBJ1-6; no reliable D call. Between the trimmed V and J ends, which lost 5 bases and 4 bases, there was a span of 15 bases. Looked up from germline, CDR1 is SEHNR and CDR2 is FQNEAQ (reference sequence). This CDR3 is 16 amino acids long. The CDR3 region has the DNA TGTGCCAGCAGCCACCCAGGACGGGTTTATAATTCACCCCTCCACTTT. Protein sequence: CASSHPGRVYNSPLHF.

The chain links TRBV20-1 to TRBJ2-7, with TRBD2 matching 9 bases. The germline V gene has CDR1 DFQATT and CDR2 SNEGSKA (reference sequence). The CDR3 is 13 residues long. Written as DNA, the CDR3 is TGCAGCCTAAAGCGGGGGGCGGACTACGAGCAGTACTTC. Protein product: CSLKRGADYEQYF.